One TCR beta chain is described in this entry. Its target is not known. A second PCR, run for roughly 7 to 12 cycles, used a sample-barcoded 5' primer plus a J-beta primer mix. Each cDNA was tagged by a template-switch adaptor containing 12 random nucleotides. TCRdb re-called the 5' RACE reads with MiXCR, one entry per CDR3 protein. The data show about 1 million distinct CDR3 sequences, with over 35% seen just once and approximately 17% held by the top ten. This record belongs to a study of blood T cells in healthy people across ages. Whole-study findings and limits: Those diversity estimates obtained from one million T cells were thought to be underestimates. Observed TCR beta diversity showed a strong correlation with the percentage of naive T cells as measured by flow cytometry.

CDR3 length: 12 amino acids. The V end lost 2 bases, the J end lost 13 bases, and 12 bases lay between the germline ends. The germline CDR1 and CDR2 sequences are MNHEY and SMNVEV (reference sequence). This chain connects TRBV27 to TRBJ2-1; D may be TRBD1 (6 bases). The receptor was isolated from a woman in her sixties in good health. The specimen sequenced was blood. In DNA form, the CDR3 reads TGTGCCAGCAGTTTAACAGGGACCACCCAGTTCTTC. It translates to CASSLTGTTQFF.